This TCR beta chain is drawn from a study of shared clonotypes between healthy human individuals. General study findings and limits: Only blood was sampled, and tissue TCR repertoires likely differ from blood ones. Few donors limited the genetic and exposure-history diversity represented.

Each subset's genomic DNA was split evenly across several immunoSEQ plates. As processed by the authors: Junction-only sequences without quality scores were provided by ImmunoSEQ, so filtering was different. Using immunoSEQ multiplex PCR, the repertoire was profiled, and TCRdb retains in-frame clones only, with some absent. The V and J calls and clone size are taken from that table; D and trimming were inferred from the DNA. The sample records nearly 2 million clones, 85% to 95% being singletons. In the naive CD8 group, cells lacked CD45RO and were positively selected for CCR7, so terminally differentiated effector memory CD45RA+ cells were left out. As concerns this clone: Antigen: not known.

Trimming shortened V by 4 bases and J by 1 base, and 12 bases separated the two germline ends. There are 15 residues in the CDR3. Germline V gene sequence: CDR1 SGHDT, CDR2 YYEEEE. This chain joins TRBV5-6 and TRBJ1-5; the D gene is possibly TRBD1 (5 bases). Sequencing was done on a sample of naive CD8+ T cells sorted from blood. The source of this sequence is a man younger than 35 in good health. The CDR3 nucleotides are TGTGCCAGCAGCCGGAAGGGGATGAGCAATCAGCCCCAGCATTTT. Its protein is CASSRKGMSNQPQHF.